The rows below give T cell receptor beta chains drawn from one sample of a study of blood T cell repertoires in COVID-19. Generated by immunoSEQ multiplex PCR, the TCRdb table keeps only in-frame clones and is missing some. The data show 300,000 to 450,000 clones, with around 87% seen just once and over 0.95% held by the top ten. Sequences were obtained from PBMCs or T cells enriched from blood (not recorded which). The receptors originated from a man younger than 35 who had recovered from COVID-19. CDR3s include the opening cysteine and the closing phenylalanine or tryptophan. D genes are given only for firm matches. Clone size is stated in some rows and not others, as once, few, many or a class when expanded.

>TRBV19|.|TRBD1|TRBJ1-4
CASRGPTGVDEKLFF
TGTGCCAGTAGAGGCCCTACAGGGGTGGATGAAAAACTGTTTTTT
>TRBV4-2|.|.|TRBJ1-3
CASSQEPYMGAISGNTIYF
TGTGCCAGCAGCCAAGAGCCCTACATGGGGGCAATCTCTGGAAACACCATATATTTT
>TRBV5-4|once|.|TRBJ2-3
CASSPRYSDTQYF
TGTGCCAGCTCCCCCCGTTACAGCGATACGCAGTATTTT
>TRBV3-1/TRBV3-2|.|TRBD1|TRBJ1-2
CASSQEQGLGYTF
TGTGCCAGCAGCCAAGAACAGGGGCTTGGCTACACCTTC
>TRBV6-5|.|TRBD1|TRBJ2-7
CARVRGRTHEQYF
TGTGCCAGAGTCAGGGGGCGTACCCACGAGCAGTACTTC
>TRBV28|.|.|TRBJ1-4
CASNQLAGRDINEKLFF
TGTGCCAGCAACCAGCTGGCAGGCCGGGACATTAACGAAAAACTGTTTTTT
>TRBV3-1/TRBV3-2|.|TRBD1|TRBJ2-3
CASSPWDRERTDTQYF
TGTGCCAGCAGCCCTTGGGACAGGGAACGCACAGATACGCAGTATTTT
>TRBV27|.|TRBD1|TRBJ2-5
CASSFYPRTGETQYF
TGTGCCAGCAGTTTCTACCCACGGACAGGGGAGACCCAGTACTTC
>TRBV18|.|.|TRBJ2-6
CASSPTDRSSGANVLTF
TGTGCCAGCTCACCAACAGACCGAAGCTCTGGGGCCAACGTCCTGACTTTC
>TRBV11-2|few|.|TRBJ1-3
CASSPLRGRPAGNTIYF
TGTGCCAGCAGCCCCCTTCGGGGTAGGCCGGCTGGAAACACCATATATTTT
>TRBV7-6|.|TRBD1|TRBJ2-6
CASSSTLGQGGGANVLTF
TGTGCCAGCAGCTCTACACTAGGACAGGGTGGTGGGGCCAACGTCCTGACTTTC
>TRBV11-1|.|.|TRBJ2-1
CASSLAGERYNEQFF
TGTGCCAGCAGCTTAGCGGGAGAAAGATACAATGAGCAGTTCTTC
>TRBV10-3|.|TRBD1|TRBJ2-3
CAISGTGGSDTQYF
TGTGCCATCAGTGGTACAGGGGGCTCAGATACGCAGTATTTT
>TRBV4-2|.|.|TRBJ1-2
CASSQVGDGYTF
TGTGCCAGCAGCCAAGTCGGGGATGGCTACACCTTC
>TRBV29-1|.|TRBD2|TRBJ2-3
CSVEGLGDYSTDTQYF
TGCAGCGTTGAAGGACTAGGGGACTATAGCACAGATACGCAGTATTTT
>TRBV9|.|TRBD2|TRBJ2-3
CASSVGTSGRTDTQYF
TGTGCCAGCAGCGTAGGTACTAGCGGGCGCACAGATACGCAGTATTTT